This T cell receptor beta chain was found in a study of monozygotic twins with cystic fibrosis. Study results and caveats: J usage was most co-twin-similar in 8 of 16 pairs, V in 13. Median Simpson clonality of approximately 0.009 suggested naive T cells predominated. Age, concordance and disease severity did not associate with shared CDR3 numbers.

Generated by immunoSEQ multiplex PCR, the TCRdb table keeps only in-frame clones and is missing some. The table shows about 26,000 clones, with 96% occurring only once. CDR3 length: 17 amino acids. V lost 3 bases to trimming and J lost 4 bases; unmatched junction nucleotides: 14. Germline CDR1 and CDR2: MNHEY and SMNVEV (reference sequence). Comments on this clone: Its antigen is unknown.

The clonotype was recovered from a girl aged 2 to 10 with cystic fibrosis. The chain recombines TRBV27 with TRBJ1-2, with 7 bases that match TRBD1. The sequenced sample consisted of blood. The CDR3 region has the DNA TGTGCCAGCAGTTTCCTAGTAAGACAGGGAGGCGTCTATGGCTACACCTTC. It yields the protein CASSFLVRQGGVYGYTF.